This is a list of T cell receptor beta chains from one sample in a study of regulatory T cells in long-lasting Graves disease. TCRdb re-called the multiplex PCR reads through MiXCR, storing one row per CDR3 protein. The data contain approximately 350,000 distinct CDR3 sequences, 16% of them seen just once; the ten biggest clones take up around 20%. This sample was also put to use in a study of T cells in Graves' hyperthyroidism and ophthalmopathy.

Material: peripheral blood mononuclear cells (PBMCs), obtained at new diagnosis, from a patient treated with antithyroid drugs. The receptor source for this set is a young woman with Graves disease. Each CDR3 is given with its conserved first and last residue. The order of the fields is clone size, J gene, D gene, V gene, CDR3 DNA, CDR3 protein. The D gene is left open where the match is weak. Only part of the rows carry a size: once, few, many, or a class if the clone is expanded.

clone_size: few
j_call: TRBJ2-4
d_call: TRBD1
v_call: TRBV11-2
cdr3_nt: TGTGCCAGCAGCTCGTTAGACAGGGGAGCCAAAAACATTCAGTGCTTC
cdr3_aa: CASSSLDRGAKNIQCF

clone_size: few
j_call: TRBJ1-5
d_call: NA
v_call: TRBV11-3
cdr3_nt: TGTGCCAGCAGCTTGAATGCTGGATATCAGCCCCAGCATTTT
cdr3_aa: CASSLNAGYQPQHF

clone_size: NA
j_call: TRBJ1-5
d_call: NA
v_call: TRBV20-1
cdr3_nt: TGCAGTGCTAGGACAGCCAATCAGCCCCAGCATTTT
cdr3_aa: CSARTANQPQHF

clone_size: many
j_call: TRBJ2-1
d_call: NA
v_call: TRBV12-3/TRBV12-4
cdr3_nt: TGTGCCAGCAGTTTTAGGGGGGGAGTCTCCTACAATGAGCAGTTCTTC
cdr3_aa: CASSFRGGVSYNEQFF

clone_size: few
j_call: TRBJ2-2
d_call: NA
v_call: TRBV7-9
cdr3_nt: TGTGCCAGCAGCTTAGCATATCCGAACACCGGGGAGCTGTTTTTT
cdr3_aa: CASSLAYPNTGELFF

clone_size: many
j_call: TRBJ2-3
d_call: NA
v_call: TRBV6-1
cdr3_nt: TGTGCCAGCAGTCGTTCTAGGTTGGGCACAGATACGCAGTATTTT
cdr3_aa: CASSRSRLGTDTQYF

clone_size: many
j_call: TRBJ2-3
d_call: NA
v_call: TRBV12-3/TRBV12-4
cdr3_nt: TGTGCCAGCAGTTTAATTCCTAGGGCAGATACGCAGTATTTT
cdr3_aa: CASSLIPRADTQYF

clone_size: few
j_call: TRBJ1-5
d_call: NA
v_call: TRBV6-2/TRBV6-3
cdr3_nt: TGTGCCAGCAGTTACGGCGAAAATCAGCCCCAGCATTTT
cdr3_aa: CASSYGENQPQHF

clone_size: few
j_call: TRBJ2-5
d_call: NA
v_call: TRBV7-9
cdr3_nt: TGTGCCAGCAGCCCCTTTACAGCCCAAGAGACCCAGTACTTC
cdr3_aa: CASSPFTAQETQYF

clone_size: many
j_call: TRBJ2-7
d_call: TRBD2
v_call: TRBV10-2
cdr3_nt: TGCGCCAGCAGTGAAGGGAGGGTGGGCGAGCAGTACTTC
cdr3_aa: CASSEGRVGEQYF

clone_size: NA
j_call: TRBJ2-5
d_call: NA
v_call: TRBV6-1
cdr3_nt: TGTGCCAGCAGTGGTAACTATCAAGAGACCCAGTACTTC
cdr3_aa: CASSGNYQETQYF

clone_size: NA
j_call: TRBJ1-6
d_call: NA
v_call: TRBV4-1
cdr3_nt: TGCACCAGCAGCCCAGCCGCCACGGGTAATTCACCCCTCCACTTT
cdr3_aa: CTSSPAATGNSPLHF

clone_size: NA
j_call: TRBJ1-1
d_call: NA
v_call: TRBV6-5
cdr3_nt: TGTGCCAGCAGTTACGGGGGCGTAGGCACTGAAGCTTTCTTT
cdr3_aa: CASSYGGVGTEAFF

clone_size: many
j_call: TRBJ2-1
d_call: TRBD1
v_call: TRBV28
cdr3_nt: TGTGCCAGCAGTTTAGTGAGGGGGCCCCAATACAATGAGCAGTTCTTC
cdr3_aa: CASSLVRGPQYNEQFF

clone_size: many
j_call: TRBJ2-1
d_call: TRBD2
v_call: TRBV20-1
cdr3_nt: TGCAGTGCCAATAGCGGGAACCGACCTAGAGGTGAGCAGTTCTTC
cdr3_aa: CSANSGNRPRGEQFF

clone_size: NA
j_call: TRBJ2-3
d_call: NA
v_call: TRBV29-1
cdr3_nt: TGCAGCGTTGAACAGGGCCCTTGGGGAGATACGCAGTATTTT
cdr3_aa: CSVEQGPWGDTQYF

clone_size: many
j_call: TRBJ2-5
d_call: NA
v_call: TRBV20-1
cdr3_nt: TGCAGTGCTAGAAGCAGAGAATTTATGCAAGAGACCCAGTACTTC
cdr3_aa: CSARSREFMQETQYF

clone_size: few
j_call: TRBJ1-5
d_call: NA
v_call: TRBV20-1
cdr3_nt: TGCAGTGCTAGAGATGGCGCTGCGGGGGCCAATCAGCCCCAGCATTTT
cdr3_aa: CSARDGAAGANQPQHF

clone_size: many
j_call: TRBJ1-4
d_call: TRBD1
v_call: TRBV12-3/TRBV12-4
cdr3_nt: TGTGCCAGCAGTGTTACGACAGGGAGTGAAAAACTGTTTTTT
cdr3_aa: CASSVTTGSEKLFF

clone_size: NA
j_call: TRBJ1-2
d_call: NA
v_call: TRBV7-3
cdr3_nt: TGTGCCAGCAGCTTAACGCCGGGGGGCGCCCGGGATGGCTACACCTTC
cdr3_aa: CASSLTPGGARDGYTF

clone_size: NA
j_call: TRBJ1-4
d_call: NA
v_call: TRBV29-1
cdr3_nt: TGCAGCGTTGCCTACGGGGGAAATAATGAAAAACTGTTTTTT
cdr3_aa: CSVAYGGNNEKLFF

clone_size: many
j_call: TRBJ2-5
d_call: NA
v_call: TRBV11-3
cdr3_nt: TGTGCCAGCAGCTTAAAGTGGGGCGAGACCCAGTACTTC
cdr3_aa: CASSLKWGETQYF

clone_size: many
j_call: TRBJ2-1
d_call: TRBD2
v_call: TRBV3-1
cdr3_nt: TGTGCCAGCAGCCACAGGACTAGCGTTCCGTTCTTC
cdr3_aa: CASSHRTSVPFF

clone_size: many
j_call: TRBJ2-1
d_call: TRBD1
v_call: TRBV7-9
cdr3_nt: TGTGCCAGCAGCTTAGGCGGGACAGGGTCCTACAATGAGCAGTTCTTC
cdr3_aa: CASSLGGTGSYNEQFF

clone_size: many
j_call: TRBJ1-5
d_call: NA
v_call: TRBV20-1
cdr3_nt: TGCAGTGCTAGGAGGGGCAATCAGCCCCAGCATTTT
cdr3_aa: CSARRGNQPQHF

clone_size: many
j_call: TRBJ2-1
d_call: NA
v_call: TRBV30
cdr3_nt: TGTGCCTGGAGTGTACCCCGGGGTGGGTCCCATGAGCAGTTCTTC
cdr3_aa: CAWSVPRGGSHEQFF

clone_size: many
j_call: TRBJ2-7
d_call: NA
v_call: TRBV12-3/TRBV12-4
cdr3_nt: TGTGCCAGCAGTTTAATGGGGGGCGCCTACGAGCAGTACTTC
cdr3_aa: CASSLMGGAYEQYF

clone_size: many
j_call: TRBJ1-2
d_call: NA
v_call: TRBV20-1
cdr3_nt: TGCAGTGCTAGAGTGGGGGAAGCGGCGGTCGGCTACACCTTC
cdr3_aa: CSARVGEAAVGYTF

clone_size: NA
j_call: TRBJ2-1
d_call: NA
v_call: TRBV3-1
cdr3_nt: TGTGCCAGCAGCCAAGAGTCGGTGGATGAGCAGTTCTTC
cdr3_aa: CASSQESVDEQFF

clone_size: few
j_call: TRBJ1-1
d_call: NA
v_call: TRBV4-1
cdr3_nt: TGCGCCAGCAGCCTTTCCCGGAGCAGTGAAGCTTTCTTT
cdr3_aa: CASSLSRSSEAFF

clone_size: NA
j_call: TRBJ2-3
d_call: NA
v_call: TRBV10-1
cdr3_nt: TGCGCCAGCAGTGAGTCTAGAATGGGCGGCGCAGATACGCAGTATTTT
cdr3_aa: CASSESRMGGADTQYF

clone_size: NA
j_call: TRBJ1-2
d_call: TRBD1
v_call: TRBV6-1
cdr3_nt: TGTGCCAGCAGACTGACAGGGTTAGATGGCTACACCTTC
cdr3_aa: CASRLTGLDGYTF

clone_size: NA
j_call: TRBJ1-1
d_call: NA
v_call: TRBV29-1
cdr3_nt: TGCAGCCTGTGGGGGGTCACTGAAGCTTTCTTT
cdr3_aa: CSLWGVTEAFF

clone_size: few
j_call: TRBJ2-7
d_call: TRBD2
v_call: TRBV7-3
cdr3_nt: TGTGCCAGCAGCCCGCTCGGGGGGTCCTCATACGAGCAGTACTTC
cdr3_aa: CASSPLGGSSYEQYF

clone_size: NA
j_call: TRBJ2-5
d_call: TRBD2
v_call: TRBV25-1
cdr3_nt: TGTGCCAGCAGCTCTGGACTAGCGGGCCCTGGGGAGACCCAGTACTTC
cdr3_aa: CASSSGLAGPGETQYF

clone_size: few
j_call: TRBJ2-3
d_call: NA
v_call: TRBV12-3/TRBV12-4
cdr3_nt: TGTGCCAGCAGTTTGGTCGGCGGAAACACAGATACGCAGTATTTT
cdr3_aa: CASSLVGGNTDTQYF

clone_size: many
j_call: TRBJ1-5
d_call: NA
v_call: TRBV27
cdr3_nt: TGTGCCAGCAGTCATGCAGGCCTCAATCAGCCCCAGCATTTT
cdr3_aa: CASSHAGLNQPQHF

clone_size: many
j_call: TRBJ1-2
d_call: TRBD1
v_call: TRBV6-1
cdr3_nt: TGTGCCAGCAGTGTCCCTACACCCCGGACAGGGCATAGGTGGTACACCTTC
cdr3_aa: CASSVPTPRTGHRWYTF

clone_size: many
j_call: TRBJ2-1
d_call: TRBD2
v_call: TRBV10-1
cdr3_nt: TGCGCCAGCAGTGTTAGCGGGGGCTACAATGAGCAGTTCTTC
cdr3_aa: CASSVSGGYNEQFF

clone_size: many
j_call: TRBJ2-1
d_call: NA
v_call: TRBV27
cdr3_nt: TGTGCCAGCAGTTTAAACAATGAGCAGTTCTTC
cdr3_aa: CASSLNNEQFF

clone_size: NA
j_call: TRBJ2-5
d_call: NA
v_call: TRBV5-1
cdr3_nt: TGCGCCAGCAGCTTCGGGACTTTTGGGGAGACCCAGTACTTC
cdr3_aa: CASSFGTFGETQYF

clone_size: NA
j_call: TRBJ2-4
d_call: NA
v_call: TRBV24-1
cdr3_nt: TGTGCCACCAGTGATTCTAACGGGGGAAACAAAAACATTCAGTACTTC
cdr3_aa: CATSDSNGGNKNIQYF

clone_size: few
j_call: TRBJ1-1
d_call: NA
v_call: TRBV7-9
cdr3_nt: TGTGCCAGCAGCTTAGGGGATGGCAGGGACGGAGGCGCTGAAGCTTTCTTT
cdr3_aa: CASSLGDGRDGGAEAFF

clone_size: NA
j_call: TRBJ2-5
d_call: TRBD2
v_call: TRBV11-2
cdr3_nt: TGTACCAGCAGCGGGACTAGCGCCTCTGAAGAGACCCAGTACTTC
cdr3_aa: CTSSGTSASEETQYF

clone_size: many
j_call: TRBJ2-3
d_call: TRBD1
v_call: TRBV7-9
cdr3_nt: TGTGCCAGCAGCGAGAACGTGGGACAGACAGATACGCAGTATTTT
cdr3_aa: CASSENVGQTDTQYF

clone_size: many
j_call: TRBJ1-1
d_call: NA
v_call: TRBV28
cdr3_nt: TGTGCCAGCAGTTTAAAGAGTACGACTGAAGCTTTCTTT
cdr3_aa: CASSLKSTTEAFF

clone_size: many
j_call: TRBJ2-2
d_call: NA
v_call: TRBV29-1
cdr3_nt: TGCAGCGCTAGCCTCTTGATTGCCGGGGAGCTGTTTTTT
cdr3_aa: CSASLLIAGELFF

clone_size: many
j_call: TRBJ1-1
d_call: NA
v_call: TRBV18
cdr3_nt: TGTGCCAGCTCACCACCGGAGGGGGTGGACACTGAAGCTTTCTTT
cdr3_aa: CASSPPEGVDTEAFF

clone_size: NA
j_call: TRBJ2-3
d_call: NA
v_call: TRBV4-1
cdr3_nt: TGCGCCAGCAGCCAAGATATTGGGACCCAAACAGATACGCAGTATTTT
cdr3_aa: CASSQDIGTQTDTQYF

clone_size: few
j_call: TRBJ1-2
d_call: NA
v_call: TRBV5-1
cdr3_nt: TGCGCCAGCAGAGAACGGGGGATGGCTAACTATGGCTACACCTTC
cdr3_aa: CASRERGMANYGYTF

clone_size: NA
j_call: TRBJ2-7
d_call: NA
v_call: TRBV20-1
cdr3_nt: TGCAGTGCTAGAAGCAACAGACACTACGAGCAGTACTTC
cdr3_aa: CSARSNRHYEQYF

clone_size: NA
j_call: TRBJ1-5
d_call: TRBD1
v_call: TRBV24-1
cdr3_nt: TGTGCCACCAGTGATGACAGGGGATCGATCAATCAGCCCCAGCATTTT
cdr3_aa: CATSDDRGSINQPQHF

clone_size: many
j_call: TRBJ2-2
d_call: NA
v_call: TRBV15
cdr3_nt: TGTGCCACCAGCAGAGATAGGAGGGGAACGAACACCGGGGAGCTGTTTTTT
cdr3_aa: CATSRDRRGTNTGELFF

clone_size: many
j_call: TRBJ2-3
d_call: TRBD2
v_call: TRBV5-1
cdr3_nt: TGCGCCAGCAGTCGAGGGGACGCCGTGGGGCGGGAGATCACTACGCAGTATTTT
cdr3_aa: CASSRGDAVGREITTQYF

clone_size: NA
j_call: TRBJ2-1
d_call: NA
v_call: TRBV5-6
cdr3_nt: TGTGCCAGCAGCTTCTCAGACAATGAGCAGTTCTTC
cdr3_aa: CASSFSDNEQFF

clone_size: few
j_call: TRBJ2-7
d_call: TRBD2
v_call: TRBV6-2/TRBV6-3
cdr3_nt: TGTGCCAGCAGTTACTCGAAGACTAGCGGGAACGAGCAGTACTTC
cdr3_aa: CASSYSKTSGNEQYF

clone_size: many
j_call: TRBJ2-7
d_call: NA
v_call: TRBV7-2
cdr3_nt: TGTGCCAGCAGCTTAGAACTCCACGAGCAGTACTTC
cdr3_aa: CASSLELHEQYF

clone_size: few
j_call: TRBJ2-1
d_call: NA
v_call: TRBV25-1
cdr3_nt: TGTGCCACAGCAACGGCGGGAACATACAATGAGCAGTTCTTC
cdr3_aa: CATATAGTYNEQFF

clone_size: NA
j_call: TRBJ2-6
d_call: NA
v_call: TRBV19
cdr3_nt: TGTGCCAGTAGTATATTGTTCGCGGCCTCTGGGGCCAACGTCCTGACTTTC
cdr3_aa: CASSILFAASGANVLTF

clone_size: many
j_call: TRBJ2-1
d_call: TRBD2
v_call: TRBV6-2/TRBV6-3
cdr3_nt: TGTGCCAGCCTACTAGCGTACAATGAGCAGTTCTTC
cdr3_aa: CASLLAYNEQFF